This entry lists 26 T cell receptor beta chains sequenced from one sample in a study of CD8 T cells in Susac syndrome (dated by TCRdb to the late 2010s). The library was obtained by the immunoSEQ multiplex PCR assay. RNA was extracted using the RNeasy kit, and about 0.5 to 1 ug of the RNA was reverse transcribed with random hexamers. TCRdb itself trimmed the public reads at Q25 with fastp, ran MiXCR and retained productive beta chains. Rows matching on CDR3 protein sequence are summarized as one entry with the most common DNA and genes. Here the sample has about 210,000 distinct CDR3 sequences; 95% occur a single time. Roughly 0.1% of the sample rests with the top ten. The sample taken for sequencing was CD4+ T cells from PBMCs. Source of these receptors: a human donor with multiple sclerosis.

The chain employs TRBV9 and TRBJ2-4; D is undetermined. This CDR3 is built from 13 residues. The germline CDR1 and CDR2 sequences are SGDLS and YYNGEE. Trimming removed 0 bases at V and 6 bases at J, with 7 bases between. CDR3 protein: CASSVGGGNIQYF. CDR3 coding DNA: TGTGCCAGCAGCGTAGGCGGCGGAAACATTCAGTACTTC.

This clonotype was counted once. This chain joins TRBV28 and TRBJ2-7, with D unresolved. Per the germline V gene, CDR1 is MDHEN and CDR2 is SYDVKM. V was clipped by 10 bases and J by 5 bases, with 15 bases between them. CDR3 length equals 12 residues. The DNA of the CDR3 is TGTGCCACCACGTACGCTGGGGACGAGCAGTACTTC. Its protein product is CATTYAGDEQYF. Full variable domain (missing parts from reference TRBV28 and TRBJ2-7): DVKVTQSSRYLVKRTGEKVFLECVQDMDHENMFWYRQDPGLGLRLIYFSYDVKMKEKGDIPEGYSVSREKKERFSLILESASTNQTSMYLCATTYAGDEQYFGPGTRLTVT.

This sequence joins TRBV16 and TRBJ1-5; a possible D gene is TRBD1 (5 bases). Germline values: CDR1 KGHSY, CDR2 FQNENV. This CDR3 has 14 residues. V lost 3 bases and J lost 7, with 13 bases in between. CDR3 bases: TGTGCCAGCAGCCACCTCGACAGTTTACAGCCCCAGCATTTT. This translates into CASSHLDSLQPQHF.

The chain is built from TRBV5-1 and TRBJ2-5; D gene uncertain. V was pared by 1 base and J by 5 bases, with 9 bases between. Germline values: CDR1 SGHRS, CDR2 YFSETQ. CDR3 length: 13 amino acids. CDR3 residues: CASSLSAKETQYF. The CDR3, as DNA: TGCGCCAGCAGCTTGTCCGCGAAGGAGACCCAGTACTTC.

The chain combines TRBV29-1 with TRBJ2-7; D unresolved. Germline loops: CDR1 SQVTM, CDR2 ANQGSEA. V was clipped by 7 bases and J by 3 bases, with 13 bases between them. This CDR3 is built from 12 residues. Here the CDR3 reads CSARPNLYEQYF. CDR3 DNA sequence: TGCAGCGCACGACCAAATCTCTACGAGCAGTACTTC.

The chain carries TRBV6-6 and TRBJ2-7; no firm D call. Trimming left V 5 bases short and J 6 bases short, with 20 bases between. Germline V lookup: CDR1 MNHNY, CDR2 SVGAGI (reference sequence). The CDR3 has 15 amino acids. CDR3 residues: CASSAVLGFPGEQYF. The CDR3 nucleotides are TGTGCCAGCAGTGCGGTGTTAGGGTTTCCGGGCGAGCAGTACTTC.

The chain has TRBV20-1 and TRBJ1-4; D unresolved. Germline CDR1 reads DFQATT; CDR2 reads SNEGSKA (reference sequence). With 2 bases removed from V and 0 bases from J, the gap between germline ends came to 10 bases. There are 15 residues in the CDR3. The CDR3 bases are TGCAGTGCTAGACCTCCGACGTCAACTAATGAAAAACTGTTTTTT. Protein sequence: CSARPPTSTNEKLFF.

The V gene is TRBV20-1, the J gene TRBJ2-7; D gene uncertain. In germline, CDR1 is DFQATT, CDR2 SNEGSKA (reference sequence). The CDR3 sequence is 11 residues long. Trimming cost V 1 base and J 6 bases, with 7 bases left between them. In nucleotides, the CDR3 is TGCAGTGCTAGAGTGGTCAGCGAGCAGTACTTC. This codes for CSARVVSEQYF.

This rearrangement joins TRBV9 to TRBJ2-7; the match to TRBD2 covers 10 bases. This CDR3 comprises 17 residues. V gave up 4 bases and J gave up 4 bases; unmatched junction bases: 14. From germline, CDR1 is SGDLS and CDR2 YYNGEE. The CDR3 protein is CASSQWGAGGPGYEQYF. Here the CDR3 DNA reads TGTGCCAGCAGCCAGTGGGGAGCGGGAGGGCCGGGGTACGAGCAGTACTTC.

The gene calls are TRBV5-1 and TRBJ2-6, with D uncertain. Germline assignment: CDR1 SGHRS and CDR2 YFSETQ. The ends were cut back, 3 bases at V and 0 bases at J, with 7 bases in the middle. The CDR3 runs 15 residues. The CDR3 DNA follows: TGCGCCAGCAGCTCCCCGGGCTCTGGGGCCAACGTCCTGACTTTC. Encoded protein: CASSSPGSGANVLTF. The variable domain in full, completed from reference TRBV5-1 and TRBJ2-6, reads KAGVTQTPRYLIKTRGQQVTLSCSPISGHRSVSWYQQTPGQGLQFLFEYFSETQRNKGNFPGRFSGRQFSNSRSEMNVSTLELGDSALYLCASSSPGSGANVLTFGAGSRLTVL.

In its sample, this clonotype was seen once. The V call is TRBV3-1, the J call TRBJ2-4; 8 nucleotides agree with TRBD2. V was clipped by 3 bases and J by 13 bases; unmatched bases: 11. The CDR3 has 14 residues. Germline V lookup: CDR1 LGHDT, CDR2 YNNKEL (reference sequence). The CDR3 loop reads CASSQDLGLAYQYF. The DNA for the CDR3 is TGTGCCAGCAGCCAGGACCTCGGACTAGCTTACCAGTACTTC. Complete variable domain (other parts from reference TRBV3-1 and TRBJ2-4): DTAVSQTPKYLVTQMGNDKSIKCEQNLGHDTMYWYKQDSKKFLKIMFSYNNKELIINETVPNRFSPKSPDKAHLNLHINSLELGDSAVYFCASSQDLGLAYQYFGAGTRLSVL.

This chain connects TRBV7-9 to TRBJ1-3, with D tentatively TRBD1 (6 bases). CDR1 and CDR2 from the germline V gene are SEHNR and FQNEAQ (reference sequence). Trimming stripped 4 bases from V and 9 bases from J, with 22 bases between. The CDR3 is made up of 16 amino acids. CDR3 amino acids: CASSYSLDRRPGTIYF. DNA for the CDR3: TGTGCCAGCAGCTACTCCCTGGACAGACGGCCCGGCACCATATATTTT. Looking up the rest from reference TRBV7-9 and TRBJ1-3 gives the full variable domain: DTGVSQNPRHKITKRGQNVTFRCDPISEHNRLYWYRQTLGQGPEFLTYFQNEAQLEKSRLLSDRFSAERPKGSFSTLEIQRTEQGDSAMYLCASSYSLDRRPGTIYFGEGSWLTVV.

With regard to this clonotype: At one end the junction does not follow the germline gene, possibly because of a read error. This rearrangement joins TRBV5-6 to TRBJ2-1, with TRBD2 as a possible D gene (5 bases). CDR3 size: 15 residues. CDR1 and CDR2 (germline): SGHDT, YYEEEE. CDR3 in amino acids: CASSLAGLSFNEQFF. Here the CDR3 DNA reads TGTGCCAGCAGCTTGGCCGGACTCTCCTTCAATGAGCAGTTCTTC.

CDR3 nucleotides: TGTGCCACCAGCAGAGGAACAGGGAAGGACAATGAGCAGTTCTTC. It codes for CATSRGTGKDNEQFF. The genes are TRBV15 and TRBJ2-1, with D possibly being TRBD1 (6 bases). There are 15 residues in the CDR3. The germline V gene encodes CDR1 LNHNV and CDR2 YYDKDF (reference sequence). The V end was cut by 1 base, the J end by 5 bases, with 12 bases between.

The rearrangement uses TRBV27 and TRBJ1-2; a weak D match, TRBD1 (5 bases). V gave up 2 bases and J gave up 5 bases, with 12 bases separating them. The CDR3 consists of 14 residues. CDR1 and CDR2 (germline): MNHEY, SMNVEV (reference sequence). In DNA form, the CDR3 reads TGTGCCAGCAGTTTAGGGGCAGCTGGGTATGGCTACACCTTC. It translates to CASSLGAAGYGYTF.

The V call is TRBV29-1, the J call TRBJ2-7, with no clear D. This CDR3 contains 12 residues. V shed 4 bases and J shed 2 bases, with 9 bases lying between them. Germline CDR1 SQVTM, CDR2 ANQGSEA. The CDR3 protein is CSVGQNTYEQYF. For the CDR3, the DNA is TGCAGCGTTGGTCAGAATACCTACGAGCAGTACTTC.

This chain connects TRBV20-1 to TRBJ1-1; the D is unclear. Germline CDR1 reads DFQATT; CDR2 reads SNEGSKA (reference sequence). This CDR3 comprises 13 residues. V was cut by 2 bases and J by 1 base, with 8 bases left in between. This CDR3 reads CSARQSRNTEAFF. The CDR3 DNA follows: TGCAGTGCTAGACAAAGCAGGAACACTGAAGCTTTCTTT.

The gene calls are TRBV28 and TRBJ1-5; D not resolved. Germline lookup yields CDR1 MDHEN and CDR2 SYDVKM. Trimming removed 5 bases from V and 0 bases from J, with 11 bases in between. The CDR3 sequence is 15 residues long. CDR3 amino acids: CASSPSVGSNQPQHF. The DNA for the CDR3 is TGTGCCAGCAGTCCCAGTGTCGGTAGCAATCAGCCCCAGCATTTT.

This chain links TRBV20-1 with TRBJ2-3; 9 bases match TRBD2. This CDR3 spans 15 amino acids. Germline V gene lookup returns CDR1 DFQATT and CDR2 SNEGSKA (reference sequence). V lost 3 bases, J lost 2 bases, and 6 bases stayed unmatched. CDR3 in DNA: TGCAGTGCTAGTAACCGACTAGCGGCCACAGATACGCAGTATTTT. It yields the protein CSASNRLAATDTQYF.

V is TRBV27 and J is TRBJ2-2; D remains ambiguous. V was shortened by 6 bases and J by 5 bases, with 22 bases between the two germline ends. The V gene's germline CDR1 is MNHEY and CDR2 SMNVEV (reference sequence). This CDR3 comprises 17 residues. Here the CDR3 DNA reads TGTGCCAGCAGCCCCGGGCGACACTATCGAAGTACCGGGGAGCTGTTTTTT. The encoded protein is CASSPGRHYRSTGELFF.

The V and J genes are TRBV9 and TRBJ2-5; possibly TRBD2 for D (6 bases). Germline CDR1 reads SGDLS; CDR2 reads YYNGEE. The CDR3 is made up of 16 amino acids. The ends were cut back, 0 bases at V and 5 bases at J, with 17 bases in the middle. The CDR3 loop is CASSVAGGVVGETQYF. CDR3 bases: TGTGCCAGCAGCGTAGCGGGCGGGGTGGTTGGGGAGACCCAGTACTTC.

The chain links TRBV6-6 to TRBJ2-7, with 9 bases that match TRBD1. The ends lost 6 bases at V and 6 bases at J; junction bases unmatched: 9. The CDR3 extends over 14 amino acids. CDR1 is MNHNY and CDR2 is SVGAGI in the germline V gene (reference sequence). CDR3 residues: CASRKGQGTFEQYF. The DNA of the CDR3 is TGTGCCAGCAGGAAAGGACAGGGGACCTTCGAGCAGTACTTC.

V is TRBV29-1 and J is TRBJ2-7; D tentatively reads TRBD1 or TRBD2 (6 bases each). V lost 7 bases, J lost 1 base, and 17 bases lay in between. The CDR3 extends over 14 amino acids. Germline CDR1 is SQVTM and CDR2 is ANQGSEA. CDR3 sequence (DNA): TGCAGCGCTTCAGGGGCGGGGAGTTCCTACGAGCAGTACTTC. This sequence encodes CSASGAGSSYEQYF.

This chain joins TRBV29-1 and TRBJ2-7, with TRBD2 identical over 9 bases. Unmatched junction bases numbered 6, after V lost 5 bases and J lost 1 base. Germline CDR1 reads SQVTM; CDR2 reads ANQGSEA. CDR3 length equals 14 residues. The chain's CDR3 is CSVKRTSASYEQYF. The DNA of the CDR3 is TGCAGCGTTAAGAGGACTAGCGCTTCCTACGAGCAGTACTTC.

The chain carries TRBV24-1 and TRBJ2-5; D ambiguous. This CDR3 has 13 amino acids. CDR1 is KGHDR, CDR2 SFDVKD, per germline. The V gene lost 4 bases and the J gene lost 0 bases, with 5 bases spanning the gap. CDR3 in amino acids: CATSDRDQETQYF. The CDR3 DNA is TGTGCCACCAGTGACCGTGACCAAGAGACCCAGTACTTC.

The gene calls are TRBV4-1 and TRBJ1-2; D remains ambiguous. The CDR3 runs 14 residues. With 1 base removed from V and 0 bases from J, the gap between germline ends came to 6 bases. CDR1 and CDR2 (germline): MGHRA, YSYEKL. The CDR3 loop reads CASSQVATNYGYTF. CDR3 DNA: TGCGCCAGCAGCCAAGTGGCGACTAACTATGGCTACACCTTC.